The next 4 T cell receptor beta chains were all read from a single sample in a study of molecular identifiers for immune sequencing clone quantification. In TCRdb, the PCR reads were re-called with MiXCR into one record per CDR3 protein. Of 53,000 or so distinct CDR3 sequences listed, roughly 38% were seen once; the top ten hold 3.8%. What was sequenced was naive CD8+ T cells from blood, with Jurkat cell RNA spiked in. Subset denoted: FACS-sorted CD8+CD4-CCR7+CD45RA+ naive T cells. The receptors stem from a human donor in good health. Some libraries in this study had Jurkat cell RNA spiked in.

With respect to this clonotype: At one boundary the junction diverges from the germline segment, which might be a read error. The chain uses TRBV19 and TRBJ1-5; possible D gene TRBD1, 5 bases. The CDR3 runs 16 residues. Germline assignment: CDR1 LNHDA and CDR2 SQIVND (reference sequence). CDR3 nucleotide sequence: TGTGCCAGAAGTACCCCGGGGGTGAGAAGCTATCAGCCCCAGCATTTT. This codes for CARSTPGVRSYQPQHF.

This clonotype appeared a few times. The gene calls are TRBV5-6 and TRBJ1-5; D unresolved. CDR1 is SGHDT and CDR2 is YYEEEE in the germline V gene. The V and J ends lost 2 bases and 4 bases respectively, with 10 bases between them. The CDR3 totals 14 residues. The CDR3 DNA follows: TGTGCCAGCAGCTTCGGGAGCAAAAATCAGCCCCAGCATTTT. It specifies CASSFGSKNQPQHF.

Turning to this clonotype: This may arise from a read error, as a much more abundant clone is one base away. The genes are TRBV28 and TRBJ2-7; 10 bases line up with TRBD1. Trimming cost V 3 bases and J 7 bases; bases outside gene matches: 15. This CDR3 spans 17 amino acids. CDR1 is MDHEN, CDR2 SYDVKM, per germline. In DNA, the CDR3 is TGTGCCAGCAGTTTTGACAGGGGGCGTCCGTCCCAGGGGGAGCAGTACTTC. Translating it yields CASSFDRGRPSQGEQYF.

The chain couples TRBV4-2 to TRBJ2-7; D remains unclear. Germline V CDR1 and CDR2: LGHNA, YNFKEQ. The CDR3 totals 12 residues. V lost 1 base to trimming and J lost 5 bases, with 6 bases between them. The CDR3 here is CASSQVDNEQYF. The DNA for the CDR3 is TGTGCCAGCAGCCAAGTAGACAACGAGCAGTACTTC.